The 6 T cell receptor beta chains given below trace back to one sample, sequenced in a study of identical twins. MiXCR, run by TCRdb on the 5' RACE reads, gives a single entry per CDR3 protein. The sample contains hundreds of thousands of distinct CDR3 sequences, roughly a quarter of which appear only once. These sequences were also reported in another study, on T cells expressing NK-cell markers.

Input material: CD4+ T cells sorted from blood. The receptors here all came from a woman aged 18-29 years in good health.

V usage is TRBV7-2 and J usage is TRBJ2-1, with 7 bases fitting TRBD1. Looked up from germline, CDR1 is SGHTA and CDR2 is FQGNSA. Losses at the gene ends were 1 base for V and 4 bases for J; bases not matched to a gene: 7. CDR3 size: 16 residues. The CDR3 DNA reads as TGTGCCAGCAGCTTAGGCAAAGGGGGCATATACAATGAGCAGTTCTTC. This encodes CASSLGKGGIYNEQFF.

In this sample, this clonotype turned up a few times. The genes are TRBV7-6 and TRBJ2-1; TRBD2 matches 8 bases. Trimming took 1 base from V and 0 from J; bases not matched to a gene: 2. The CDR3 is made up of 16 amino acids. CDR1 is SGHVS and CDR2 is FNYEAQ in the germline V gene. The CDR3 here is CASSLGRGGSYNEQFF. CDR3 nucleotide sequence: TGTGCCAGCAGCTTAGGTCGGGGGGGCTCCTACAATGAGCAGTTCTTC.

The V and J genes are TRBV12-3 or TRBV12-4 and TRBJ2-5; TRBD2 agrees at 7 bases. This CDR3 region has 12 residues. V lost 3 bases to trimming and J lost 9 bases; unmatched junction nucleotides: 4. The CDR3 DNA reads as TGTGCCAGCAGTTTCCACGGGAGGTCCCAGTACTTC. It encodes CASSFHGRSQYF.

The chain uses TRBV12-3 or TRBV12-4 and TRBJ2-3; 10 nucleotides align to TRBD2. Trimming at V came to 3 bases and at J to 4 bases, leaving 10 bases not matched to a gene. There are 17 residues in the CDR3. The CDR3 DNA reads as TGTGCCAGCAGTTTCCTCCCCGGGAGCGGGGGGGCAGATACGCAGTATTTT. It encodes CASSFLPGSGGADTQYF.

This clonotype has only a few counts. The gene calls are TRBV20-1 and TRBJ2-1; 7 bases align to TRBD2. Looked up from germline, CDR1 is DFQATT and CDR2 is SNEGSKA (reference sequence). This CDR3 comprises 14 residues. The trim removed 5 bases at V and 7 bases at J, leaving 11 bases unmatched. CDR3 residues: CSALTPHSGNEQFF. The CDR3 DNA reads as TGCAGTGCTCTCACTCCTCATAGCGGGAATGAGCAGTTCTTC.

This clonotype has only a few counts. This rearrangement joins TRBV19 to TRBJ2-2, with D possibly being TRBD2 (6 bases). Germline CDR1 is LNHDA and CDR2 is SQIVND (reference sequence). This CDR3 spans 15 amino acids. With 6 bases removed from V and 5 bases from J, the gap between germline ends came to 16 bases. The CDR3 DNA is TGTGCCAGTAGCCCAACTAGCCTCGAGACCGGGGAGCTGTTTTTT. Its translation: CASSPTSLETGELFF.